The 31 T cell receptor beta chains listed next were all sequenced from one sample in a study of blood T cells in healthy people across ages. It was with a sample-barcoded 5' primer and a J-beta primer mix that a second PCR of about 6 to 12 cycles was run. TCRdb called the 5' RACE reads again in MiXCR, with one record for every CDR3 protein. The table includes 850,000 to 950,000 distinct CDR3 sequences, around 26% detected once. The sequenced sample was blood. The receptors were sampled from a woman of 80 years or more in good health.

On this clonotype: This could be a read error, since a much larger clone is one nucleotide away. The rearrangement uses TRBV6-2 or TRBV6-3 and TRBJ2-7; D may match TRBD1 or TRBD2 (5 bases each). Germline values: CDR1 MNHEY, CDR2 SVGEGT. The CDR3 spans 14 residues. The CDR3 loop reads CAGSDPGPGNEQYF. CDR3 nucleotides: TGTGCCGGCAGTGACCCGGGACCTGGGAACGAGCAGTACTTC.

This clonotype occurred many times. This chain connects TRBV20-1 to TRBJ2-7, with D perhaps TRBD2 (5 bases). Germline-derived CDR1 and CDR2 are DFQATT and SNEGSKA (reference sequence). CDR3 length equals 15 residues. Between the trimmed V and J ends, which lost 2 bases and 6 bases, there was a span of 20 bases. This CDR3 reads CSARPKVRVMGEQYF. The CDR3 DNA reads TGCAGTGCTAGACCCAAGGTGCGGGTAATGGGCGAGCAGTACTTC.

This clonotype was observed at least ten times. This chain links TRBV21-1 with TRBJ2-5; the table assigns TRBD2, which was not confirmed against the DNA. TRBV21-1 is flagged as a pseudogene. The CDR3 has 19 residues. CDR3 loop: CASSKGGATLAGGRETQYF. As DNA, the CDR3 is TGTGCCAGCAGCAAAGGAGGCGCTACCTTAGCGGGGGGGCGAGAGACCCAGTACTTC.

The rearrangement links TRBV6-6 to TRBJ1-2; weak D call: TRBD1 (5 bases). Trimming left V 0 bases short and J 3 bases short, with 11 bases between. Germline values: CDR1 MNHNY, CDR2 SVGAGI (reference sequence). CDR3 size: 15 residues. CDR3 loop: CASSYSGDLDYGYTF. CDR3 sequence (DNA): TGTGCCAGCAGTTACTCTGGGGACTTGGACTATGGCTACACCTTC.

A word on this clonotype: A much larger clonotype is one base distant, so this may be a read error. The chain has TRBV5-4 and TRBJ1-2; D unclear. The germline gives CDR1 SGHNT, CDR2 YYREEE (reference sequence). The CDR3 is 12 residues long. The CDR3 sequence: CASRRPQDGCTF. For the CDR3, the DNA is TGTGCCAGCAGACGTCCCCAGGATGGCTGCACCTTC.

The chain couples TRBV14 to TRBJ2-5; 7 bases line up with TRBD1. Trimming at V came to 5 bases and at J to 7 bases, leaving 10 bases not matched to a gene. Germline CDR1 is SGHDN and CDR2 is FVKESK. The CDR3 runs 14 residues. The CDR3 protein is CASSVPGHRGTQYF. CDR3 sequence (DNA): TGTGCCAGCAGCGTACCGGGCCACAGGGGGACCCAGTACTTC.

This clonotype was seen only a few times. A much larger clone lies one base from this, so it may be a read error. The chain combines TRBV7-2 with TRBJ2-5, with 9 bases aligning to TRBD1. CDR3 length: 14 amino acids. V lost 6 bases, J lost 5 bases, and 7 bases stayed unmatched. Germline-derived CDR1 and CDR2 are SGHTA and FQGNSA. The CDR3: CASRGQGIAETQYF. The CDR3 nucleotides are TGTGCCAGCAGGGGACAGGGAATTGCGGAGACCCAGTACTTC.

Comments on this clonotype: One end of the junction is discordant with germline, which a read error may explain. The CDR3 sequence is CVSSQSGSNQPQHF. As DNA, the CDR3 is TGTGTCAGCAGTCAAAGCGGTAGCAATCAGCCCCAGCATTTT. V is TRBV25-1 and J is TRBJ1-5; D unresolved. There are 14 residues in the CDR3. Germline CDR1 reads MGHDK; CDR2 reads SYGVNS.

This clonotype was detected many times. The chain is built from TRBV18 and TRBJ2-1; TRBD1 is a possible D gene (6 bases). The V gene's germline CDR1 is KGHSH and CDR2 LQKENI. V dropped 3 bases and J dropped 6 bases, with 24 bases sitting between them. This CDR3 contains 18 residues. The CDR3 region has the DNA TGTGCCAGCTCACCTACGAAAGGGGGTTCGAGGGCGATCAATGAGCAGTTCTTC. Translation: CASSPTKGGSRAINEQFF.

A few counts support this clonotype. V is TRBV6-2 or TRBV6-3 and J is TRBJ1-3; D unresolved. CDR1 is MNHEY and CDR2 is SVGEGT in the germline V gene. The CDR3 is made up of 12 amino acids. V was trimmed by 0 bases and J by 3 bases, leaving 0 bases between them. The DNA for the CDR3 is TGTGCCAGCAGTTACTCTGGAAACACCATATATTTT. Its protein is CASSYSGNTIYF.

Worth noting for this clonotype: A read error may explain this, as a much larger clone is one base away. This chain uses TRBV20-1 with TRBJ2-7; 10 bases map to TRBD1. This CDR3 is built from 15 residues. The germline V gene encodes CDR1 DFQATT and CDR2 SNEGSKA (reference sequence). Losses at the gene ends were 6 bases for V and 1 base for J; bases not matched to a gene: 9. This CDR3 reads CSAGSDRGLSYEQYF. The CDR3 coding sequence is TGCAGTGCCGGCAGTGACAGGGGGCTTTCCTACGAGCAGTACTTC.

The V call is TRBV5-1, the J call TRBJ1-5; tentative D call: TRBD1 (5 bases). Looked up from germline, CDR1 is SGHRS and CDR2 is YFSETQ. The CDR3 sequence is 15 residues long. V was clipped by 1 base and J by 5 bases, with 13 bases between them. CDR3 loop: CASSLTGQSHQPQHF. For the CDR3, the DNA is TGCGCCAGCAGCTTGACAGGTCAAAGCCATCAGCCCCAGCATTTT.

This clonotype showed up just a few times. The J gene is TRBJ1-6, the V gene TRBV6-6; D uncertain. The CDR3 is made up of 14 amino acids. V lost 6 bases and J lost 9, with 15 bases in between. The germline V gene has CDR1 MNHNY and CDR2 SVGAGI (reference sequence). CDR3 loop: CASRPDSVPSPLHF. CDR3 DNA sequence: TGTGCCAGCAGACCAGACTCGGTCCCTTCACCCCTCCACTTT.

The chain couples TRBV3-1 to TRBJ1-6; D unclear. Germline loops: CDR1 LGHDT, CDR2 YNNKEL (reference sequence). The CDR3 loop spans 16 amino acids. Deletions cut 5 bases from V and 14 bases from J, with 25 bases between. The CDR3 loop is CASSASYGSPLTSLHF. The CDR3 coding sequence is TGTGCCAGCAGCGCGTCCTATGGGTCCCCCCTGACTTCCCTCCACTTT.

A note on this clonotype: A read error may be the cause here, since a much bigger clone is one base away. J is TRBJ1-4 and V is TRBV7-2; TRBD1 agrees at 9 bases. The CDR3 length is 17 residues. Per the germline V gene, CDR1 is SGHTA and CDR2 is FQGNSA. V trimming: 6 bases; J trimming: 7 bases; junction bases outside the gene matches: 15. CDR3 coding DNA: TGTGCCAGCAGTCGGGACAGGGTTGCCGGTATTAGTGAAAAACTGTTTTTT. Protein: CASSRDRVAGISEKLFF.

The gene calls are TRBV9 and TRBJ2-3; 11 bases map to TRBD2. J lost 8 bases, V lost 3 bases, and 11 bases had no gene match. Germline V gene lookup returns CDR1 SGDLS and CDR2 YYNGEE. The CDR3 totals 16 residues. The CDR3 region is CASSETSGGPGGTQYF. CDR3 coding DNA: TGTGCCAGCAGCGAAACTAGCGGGGGTCCCGGGGGTACGCAGTATTTT.

Worth noting for this clonotype: Since a much larger clone is just one base distant, this may be a read error. The chain couples TRBV7-6 to TRBJ2-1; D is undetermined. Deletions cut 1 base from V and 13 bases from J, with 23 bases between. CDR3 size: 16 residues. Germline V gene sequence: CDR1 SGHVS, CDR2 FNYEAQ. The CDR3 DNA sequence: TGTGCCAGCAGCTTAGTATTGGCCAGGCTACAAGAGACCCAGTTCTTC. This sequence encodes CASSLVLARLQETQFF.

This clonotype occurred many times. The V call is TRBV4-2, the J call TRBJ2-5; D might be TRBD2 (5 bases). V dropped 2 bases and J dropped 5 bases, with 12 bases sitting between them. Germline V CDR1 and CDR2: LGHNA, YNFKEQ. There are 14 residues in the CDR3. CDR3 residues: CASSQFAGGETQYF. DNA of the CDR3: TGTGCCAGCAGCCAATTTGCCGGCGGGGAGACCCAGTACTTC.

This clonotype has more than one count but fewer than ten. The chain has TRBV4-3 and TRBJ1-5, with D tentatively TRBD1 (6 bases). Trimming took off 3 bases at V and 7 bases at J, with 19 bases between the two ends. This CDR3 is built from 16 residues. Germline CDR1 LGHNA, CDR2 YSLEER. CDR3 amino acids: CASSQQIGGAGQPQHF. The CDR3 DNA follows: TGCGCCAGCAGCCAGCAAATTGGGGGGGCAGGCCAGCCCCAGCATTTT.

This CDR3 is CASSPNGPIQAFF. CDR3 coding DNA: TGTGCCAGCAGCCCAAACGGCCCAATTCAAGCTTTCTTT. The J gene is TRBJ1-1, the V gene TRBV7-9; D gene ambiguous. The CDR3 covers 13 residues. V was trimmed by 5 bases and J by 9 bases, leaving 16 bases between them. Per the germline V gene, CDR1 is SEHNR and CDR2 is FQNEAQ (reference sequence).

This clonotype came up many times. One junction end disagrees with the germline gene, perhaps due to a read error. This chain uses TRBV7-9 with TRBJ2-7; no firm D call. The germline V gene has CDR1 SEHNR and CDR2 FQNEAQ (reference sequence). CDR3 length: 11 residues. As DNA, the CDR3 is TGCGCCAGCAGCTTTGGGAACGAGCAGTACTTC. Translation: CASSFGNEQYF.

A remark on this clonotype: This may be a read error: a much more frequent sequence differs by one nucleotide. The genes are TRBV12-3 or TRBV12-4 and TRBJ2-5, with D maybe TRBD2 (5 bases). This CDR3 is built from 12 residues. V was trimmed by 5 bases and J by 11 bases, leaving 15 bases between them. CDR3 in amino acids: CASSTGLWEQYF. In nucleotides, the CDR3 is TGTGCCAGCAGTACCGGACTCTGGGAGCAGTACTTC.

There are a few counts of this clonotype. The V call is TRBV25-1, the J call TRBJ1-2, with D possibly TRBD1 on 5 matching bases. Trimming removed 2 bases from V and 6 bases from J, with 19 bases in between. Germline V gene sequence: CDR1 MGHDK, CDR2 SYGVNS. The CDR3 spans 16 residues. The CDR3 loop reads CASSEEVSGPRNGYTF. CDR3 coding DNA: TGTGCCAGCAGTGAAGAGGTTTCGGGACCGAGGAATGGCTACACCTTC.

This clonotype was recorded at least ten times. The rearrangement joins TRBV7-2 to TRBJ2-1; 9 bases are a match to TRBD1. The CDR3 extends over 13 amino acids. Germline CDR1 and CDR2: SGHTA and FQGNSA. The V gene end was trimmed by 6 bases and the J gene end by 3 bases; junction bases not matched to a gene: 0. The CDR3 nucleotides read TGTGCCAGCAGGACAGGGGGCTACAATGAGCAGTTCTTC. It is translated as CASRTGGYNEQFF.

The V gene is TRBV10-3, the J gene TRBJ2-7; 9 nucleotides align to TRBD1. J gave up 4 bases and V 5 bases, and 6 bases lay outside the gene matches. Germline loops: CDR1 ENHRY, CDR2 SYGVKD. There are 14 residues in the CDR3. This CDR3 is CAISPGQGDYEQYF. CDR3 DNA sequence: TGTGCCATCAGTCCGGGACAGGGAGATTACGAGCAGTACTTC.

This clonotype was recorded at least ten times. This chain links TRBV20-1 with TRBJ1-2; D is undetermined. V lost 0 bases and J 7 bases, leaving 9 bases between the germline ends. The CDR3 contains 12 residues. Germline CDR1 DFQATT, CDR2 SNEGSKA (reference sequence). CDR3 DNA: TGCAGTGCTAGAGATGCTGTCTTTGGCTACACCTTC. Protein product: CSARDAVFGYTF.

The table lists this clonotype with many counts. This sequence joins TRBV27 and TRBJ2-1, with D maybe TRBD2 (5 bases). With 5 bases removed from V and 5 bases from J, the gap between germline ends came to 13 bases. Germline V gene data show CDR1 as MNHEY and CDR2 as SMNVEV (reference sequence). The CDR3 consists of 14 residues. CDR3 loop: CASSPGLLNNEQFF. The DNA for the CDR3 is TGTGCCAGCAGTCCCGGACTTCTAAACAATGAGCAGTTCTTC.

This clonotype was counted many times. This chain links TRBV10-3 with TRBJ1-2; TRBD1 might be the D (5 bases). Germline-derived CDR1 and CDR2 are ENHRY and SYGVKD. Trimming took off 5 bases at V and 8 bases at J, with 9 bases between the two ends. There are 11 residues in the CDR3. CDR3 residues: CAISSGLGYTF. The CDR3 DNA reads TGTGCCATCAGTTCAGGGTTGGGCTACACCTTC.

The gene calls are TRBV29-1 and TRBJ2-4; 7 positions match TRBD1. This CDR3 contains 15 residues. Losses at the gene ends were 1 base for V and 0 bases for J; bases not matched to a gene: 3. Germline lookup yields CDR1 SQVTM and CDR2 ANQGSEA. CDR3 in amino acids: CSVEGGTVAKNIQYF. As DNA, the CDR3 is TGCAGCGTTGAAGGAGGGACAGTAGCCAAAAACATTCAGTACTTC.

This clonotype was counted many times. This chain connects TRBV5-1 to TRBJ2-7; D unresolved. This CDR3 is 14 amino acids long. Germline V gene lookup returns CDR1 SGHRS and CDR2 YFSETQ. The V gene lost 4 bases and the J gene lost 3 bases, with 14 bases spanning the gap. CDR3 DNA: TGCGCCAGCAGCATTTCGGCAGGTAGCTACGAGCAGTACTTC. It encodes CASSISAGSYEQYF.

J is TRBJ2-7 and V is TRBV7-2; unclear D gene. The V gene's germline CDR1 is SGHTA and CDR2 FQGNSA. This CDR3 region has 13 residues. With 4 bases removed from V and 4 bases from J, the gap between germline ends came to 11 bases. The CDR3 bases are TGTGCCAGCAGCTCTATAAGGGTTTACGAGCAGTACTTC. It is translated as CASSSIRVYEQYF. The whole variable domain, remainder taken from reference TRBV7-2 and TRBJ2-7, is GAGVSQSPSNKVTEKGKDVELRCDPISGHTALYWYRQSLGQGLEFLIYFQGNSAPDKSGLPSDRFSAERTGGSVSTLTIQRTQQEDSAVYLCASSSIRVYEQYFGPGTRLTVT.